Detailed here is one TCR beta chain. Antigen: not known. Sequencing was performed with immunoSEQ multiplex PCR; in TCRdb, only in-frame clones are kept and a portion is missing. This table holds under 70,000 clones, around 80% found once. The data were obtained in a study of a mutant IDH1 vaccine in newly diagnosed glioma. Study-wide results and limits: Altogether, 80% to 95% of patients exhibited vaccine-induced immune responses.

Trimming left V 2 bases short and J 5 bases short, with 9 bases between. The germline gives CDR1 MNHEY, CDR2 SVGAGI. The CDR3 totals 13 residues. Described time point: week 5, during vaccination. Doses consisted of 300 ug of mutant IDH1 20-mer peptide each, paired with topical imiquimod. The source was PBMCs, collected from a glioma patient whose treatment included an IDH1 peptide vaccine. The gene calls are TRBV6-5 and TRBJ1-1; D unclear. The sequence was obtained from a man younger than 40 with glioma. The CDR3 loop is CASSYGRGTEAFF. CDR3 nucleotides: TGTGCCAGCAGTTACGGCCGGGGAACTGAAGCTTTCTTT.